This entry lists 19 T cell receptor beta chains sequenced from one sample in a study of blood T cell repertoires in COVID-19. Profiling relied on immunoSEQ multiplex PCR, and the TCRdb table lists in-frame clones only, not all of them. The sample lists more than 35,000 clones; more than 70% were seen once. The sequenced sample was peripheral blood. These receptors were collected from a human donor in a cohort sampled during active COVID-19.

The chain has TRBV4-1 and TRBJ2-4, with a tentative D call TRBD2 (5 bases). CDR3 size: 15 residues. CDR1 and CDR2 from the germline V gene are MGHRA and YSYEKL. Trimming removed 1 base at V and 2 bases at J, with 9 bases between. CDR3 loop: CASSQVTGTKNIQYF. DNA for the CDR3: TGCGCCAGCAGCCAAGTTACGGGGACCAAAAACATTCAGTACTTC.

V is TRBV14 and J is TRBJ2-7; 13 bases line up with TRBD2. The length of the CDR3 is 14 residues. CDR1 is SGHDN, CDR2 FVKESK, per germline. The J segment lost 6 bases and the V segment lost 4 bases, leaving 3 bases of the junction unmatched. This chain's CDR3 is CASSLRLAGGEQYF. The DNA for the CDR3 is TGTGCCAGCAGCCTTCGACTAGCGGGAGGCGAGCAGTACTTC.

This rearrangement joins TRBV15 to TRBJ2-1; TRBD1 matches at 7 bases. Germline CDR1 is LNHNV and CDR2 is YYDKDF (reference sequence). Losses at the gene ends were 0 bases for V and 4 bases for J; bases not matched to a gene: 3. The CDR3 runs to 15 residues. CDR3 region: CATSRDWDSYNEQFF. For the CDR3, the DNA is TGTGCCACCAGCAGAGATTGGGACAGTTACAATGAGCAGTTCTTC.

This clone was seen once. The V gene is TRBV7-9, the J gene TRBJ2-5, with TRBD1 matching 9 bases. J gave up 5 bases and V 5 bases, and 9 bases lay outside the gene matches. Germline V lookup: CDR1 SEHNR, CDR2 FQNEAQ (reference sequence). CDR3 length: 15 amino acids. The DNA for the CDR3 is TGTGCCAGCAGCCTTGCGACAGGGGGAGGGGAGACCCAGTACTTC. Amino acid sequence: CASSLATGGGETQYF.

This clone was observed once. The chain links TRBV9 to TRBJ2-3; 8 bases are a match to TRBD2. Germline V CDR1 and CDR2: SGDLS, YYNGEE. The CDR3 has 17 residues. The trim removed 3 bases at V and 6 bases at J, leaving 15 bases unmatched. CDR3 nucleotide sequence: TGTGCCAGCAGCGCTCCTCTCAACGGGGGGGCGGCTGATACGCAGTATTTT. This gives the protein CASSAPLNGGAADTQYF.

The chain carries TRBV28 and TRBJ2-7, with D perhaps TRBD2 (6 bases). Germline V gives CDR1 MDHEN, CDR2 SYDVKM. The CDR3 extends over 14 amino acids. V lost 6 bases to trimming and J lost 2 bases, with 14 bases between them. CDR3 in amino acids: CASSGPEGPYEQYF. CDR3 bases: TGTGCCAGCAGCGGCCCGGAGGGCCCCTACGAGCAGTACTTC.

V gene TRBV9 combines with J gene TRBJ1-2, with 9 bases lining up with TRBD1. This CDR3 comprises 16 residues. Germline CDR1 is SGDLS and CDR2 is YYNGEE. Trimming cost V 0 bases and J 7 bases; bases outside gene matches: 10. CDR3 region: CASSVATRDRVAGYTF. The CDR3 nucleotides read TGTGCCAGCAGCGTAGCTACTCGGGACAGGGTTGCTGGCTACACCTTC.

The J gene is TRBJ2-2, the V gene TRBV19; 8 bases line up with TRBD1. CDR3 length: 17 amino acids. Germline-derived CDR1 and CDR2 are LNHDA and SQIVND (reference sequence). V shed 6 bases, J shed 4 bases, and the junction held 13 bases outside the gene matches. The CDR3 nucleotides are TGTGCCAGTAGCCGGTCTCCCGGACAGGGAGGCACCGGGGAGCTGTTTTTT. Protein sequence: CASSRSPGQGGTGELFF.

The CDR3 region is CASSLLPGINTEAFF. CDR3 nucleotide sequence: TGTGCCAGCAGCTTACTTCCAGGGATAAACACTGAAGCTTTCTTT. V and J are TRBV7-2 and TRBJ1-1; TRBD1 might be the D (5 bases). With 2 bases removed from V and 2 bases from J, the gap between germline ends came to 12 bases. There are 15 residues in the CDR3. The V gene's germline CDR1 is SGHTA and CDR2 FQGNSA.

V usage is TRBV7-3 and J usage is TRBJ2-3; a possible D gene is TRBD1 (6 bases). Per germline, CDR1 SGHTA and CDR2 FQGTGA. V shed 5 bases and J shed 2 bases, with 17 bases lying between them. The CDR3 is 16 amino acids. This chain's CDR3 is CASSDRRDTYTDTQYF. The CDR3 DNA sequence: TGTGCCAGCAGCGACCGCCGGGACACCTACACAGATACGCAGTATTTT.

This chain joins TRBV4-1 and TRBJ1-2, with 11 bases matching TRBD1. The CDR3 totals 16 residues. CDR1 MGHRA and CDR2 YSYEKL come from the germline V gene. The J segment lost 4 bases and the V segment lost 4 bases, leaving 8 bases of the junction unmatched. The CDR3 sequence: CASSPGQGAPSYGYTF. In DNA, the CDR3 is TGCGCCAGCAGCCCCGGACAGGGGGCGCCTAGCTATGGCTACACCTTC.

J is TRBJ2-5 and V is TRBV5-1, with 8 bases that match TRBD2. Trimming removed 5 bases from V and 5 bases from J; junction bases left unmatched: 11. The germline CDR1 and CDR2 sequences are SGHRS and YFSETQ. The CDR3 extends over 15 amino acids. The DNA of the CDR3 is TGCGCCAGCAGACAAAACGGGAGGGAGATCGAGACCCAGTACTTC. The encoded protein is CASRQNGREIETQYF.

This clone was seen once. As DNA, the CDR3 is TGCAGCGCCGAGGCCGGGGGGGCCTGGGAGACCCAGTACTTC. This sequence encodes CSAEAGGAWETQYF. The chain is built from TRBV29-1 and TRBJ2-5, with 8 bases identical to TRBD2. CDR1 and CDR2 from the germline V gene are SQVTM and ANQGSEA. CDR3 length: 14 amino acids. With 7 bases clipped from V and 5 bases from J, the junction kept 12 bases outside the gene matches.

The chain couples TRBV6-5 to TRBJ1-1, with 10 bases lining up with TRBD1. CDR3 length: 14 residues. Germline V gives CDR1 MNHEY, CDR2 SVGAGI. Trimming at V came to 6 bases and at J to 5 bases, leaving 6 bases not matched to a gene. The CDR3 sequence: CASRADRGLTEAFF. DNA of the CDR3: TGTGCCAGCAGGGCCGACAGGGGGCTGACTGAAGCTTTCTTT.

The chain uses TRBV7-8 and TRBJ2-5; a possible D gene is TRBD1 (6 bases). Between the trimmed V and J ends, which lost 7 bases and 5 bases, there was a span of 20 bases. CDR1 is SGHVS and CDR2 is FQNEAQ in the germline V gene. The CDR3 contains 15 residues. In DNA, the CDR3 is TGTGCCAGCACATACCTGGGGGCCCCAGGGGAGACCCAGTACTTC. Translated: CASTYLGAPGETQYF.

The chain links TRBV29-1 to TRBJ1-1; 12 nucleotides line up with TRBD1. The V gene's germline CDR1 is SQVTM and CDR2 ANQGSEA. V lost 7 bases to trimming and J lost 1 base; unmatched junction nucleotides: 4. The CDR3 is 14 amino acids. CDR3 amino acids: CSDGTGGWNTEAFF. CDR3 coding DNA: TGCAGCGACGGGACAGGGGGCTGGAACACTGAAGCTTTCTTT.

The chain has TRBV18 and TRBJ1-3; 7 nucleotides match TRBD1. The CDR3 loop spans 15 amino acids. Germline V gene data show CDR1 as KGHSH and CDR2 as LQKENI. Unmatched junction bases numbered 3, after V lost 4 bases and J lost 0 bases. CDR3 amino acids: CASSLDRSSGNTIYF. The CDR3 DNA reads as TGTGCCAGCTCACTGGACAGGAGCTCTGGAAACACCATATATTTT.

This clone has just one count. The chain links TRBV3-1 (or the pseudogene TRBV3-2) to TRBJ2-1; TRBD2 matches at 16 bases. J was trimmed by 2 bases and V by 1 base; bases with no gene match: 5. The germline gives CDR1 LGHDT, CDR2 YNNKEL (reference sequence). The CDR3 runs to 19 residues. In nucleotides, the CDR3 is TGTGCCAGCAGCCAAGCGGGACTAGCGGGGGGGCCCCCCTACAATGAGCAGTTCTTC. The encoded protein is CASSQAGLAGGPPYNEQFF.

The CDR3 nucleotides read TGTGCCAGCGGGCGGGACAGGGGGGTCGAGCAGTACTTC. Translation: CASGRDRGVEQYF. The J gene is TRBJ2-7, the V gene TRBV11-2; 11 positions match TRBD1. This CDR3 contains 13 residues. Losses at the gene ends were 8 bases for V and 6 bases for J; bases not matched to a gene: 6. The germline gives CDR1 SGHAT, CDR2 FQNNGV.